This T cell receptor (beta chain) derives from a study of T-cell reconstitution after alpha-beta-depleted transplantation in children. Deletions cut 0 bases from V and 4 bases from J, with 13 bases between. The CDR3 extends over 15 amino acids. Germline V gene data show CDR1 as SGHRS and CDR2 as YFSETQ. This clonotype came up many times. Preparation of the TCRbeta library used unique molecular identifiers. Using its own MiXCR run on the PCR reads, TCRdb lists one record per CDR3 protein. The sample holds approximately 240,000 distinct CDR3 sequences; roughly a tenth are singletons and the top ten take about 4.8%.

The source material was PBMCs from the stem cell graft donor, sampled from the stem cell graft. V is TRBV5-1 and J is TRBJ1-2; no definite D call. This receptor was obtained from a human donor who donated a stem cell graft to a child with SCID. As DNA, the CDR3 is TGCGCCAGCAGCTTGGCTCCGGACGCTATCTATGGCTACACCTTC. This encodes CASSLAPDAIYGYTF.